Below, one T cell receptor (beta chain) is given with its context. What it recognizes is unknown. Other DNA sequences from this sample encode an identical CDR3 as well. This sample was included in a study of cytomegalovirus exposure and HLA in healthy donors. Study conclusions and caveats: Highly shared variants forming one cluster were likely a sequencing artifact. One variant, a missense change in DCLRE1C, was linked in a later analysis to TCR beta V- and J-gene trimming.

The PCR had 60 Vbeta and 13 Jbeta primers. Methods used by the authors: Tens of millions of unique TCR beta chains, some 11 million shared, were counted in a later analysis. Here immunoSEQ multiplex PCR was the method, and the copy in TCRdb shows in-frame clones only, minus some. For V, J and clone size, that table is used; D and trimming come from the DNA. The sample has approximately 65,000 clones; around 62% are singletons. Germline CDR1 and CDR2: GTSNPN and SVGIG (reference sequence). CDR3 size: 15 residues. The V gene end was trimmed by 0 bases and the J gene end by 3 bases; junction bases not matched to a gene: 4.

This chain links TRBV30 with TRBJ2-3; 9 bases are shared with TRBD2. Sequencing was carried out using PBMCs. The TCR comes from a man aged 40-55 years in good health and CMV-seropositive. The CDR3 loop reads CAWSVGGGETDTQYF. CDR3 DNA: TGTGCCTGGAGTGTTGGCGGGGGGGAGACAGATACGCAGTATTTT.